These 14 T cell receptor beta chains were all obtained from the same sample, sequenced in a study of blood T cell repertoires in COVID-19 (dated by TCRdb to 2020 to 2021). The library was generated by the immunoSEQ multiplex PCR assay. TCRdb retrieved this table from immuneACCESS and kept in-frame rearrangements only. Not all clones are present; in checked studies, unresolved V genes account for under half, and no reason is known for the remainder. The sample contains approximately 110,000 clones, roughly two thirds of them found a single time. The ten largest account for 5% to 6.5% of the sample. Sample: peripheral blood. All receptors derive from a man aged 80 or over with acute or convalescent COVID-19.

The rearrangement uses TRBV10-3 and TRBJ1-3; D uncertain. Per germline, CDR1 ENHRY and CDR2 SYGVKD. This CDR3 spans 13 amino acids. V shed 5 bases and J shed 4 bases, with 9 bases lying between them. DNA for the CDR3: TGTGCCATCAGTTACAATTCCGGAAACACCATATATTTT. This sequence encodes CAISYNSGNTIYF.

V and J are TRBV28 and TRBJ1-2; TRBD1 matches 7 bases. The CDR3 loop spans 15 amino acids. Germline loops: CDR1 MDHEN, CDR2 SYDVKM. V lost 5 bases, J lost 5 bases, and 11 bases stayed unmatched. CDR3 nucleotide sequence: TGTGCCAGCAGTATAAACAGGGGACGGCAGTATGGCTACACCTTC. Its translation is CASSINRGRQYGYTF.

The sample holds many counts of this clone. V is TRBV6-1 and J is TRBJ2-5; no clear D. V was pared by 1 base and J by 7 bases, with 13 bases between. The CDR3 totals 14 residues. Germline V gives CDR1 MNHNS, CDR2 SASEGT. The DNA for the CDR3 is TGTGCCAGCAGTGAAGGAACGTTTAGAGGGACCCAGTACTTC. This encodes CASSEGTFRGTQYF.

The chain combines TRBV15 with TRBJ2-5; TRBD2 aligns across 12 bases. V shed 2 bases, J shed 4 bases, and the junction held 5 bases outside the gene matches. The CDR3 sequence is 16 residues long. Germline V gene data show CDR1 as LNHNV and CDR2 as YYDKDF (reference sequence). CDR3 nucleotides: TGTGCCACCAGCAGATTACCGGGACTAGCGGGAGAGACCCAGTACTTC. This translates into CATSRLPGLAGETQYF.

The chain joins TRBV5-1 to TRBJ2-7; 11 bases map to TRBD2. The CDR3 has 16 amino acids. Germline assignment: CDR1 SGHRS and CDR2 YFSETQ. V shed 0 bases and J 6 bases; nucleotides not matched to a gene: 8. The CDR3 sequence: CASSLEGTSGSSEQYF. CDR3 DNA: TGCGCCAGCAGCTTGGAGGGAACTAGCGGGAGTAGCGAGCAGTACTTC.

The CDR3 loop reads CASSVAASGEGETQYF. The CDR3 coding sequence is TGTGCCAGTAGTGTCGCAGCCTCAGGGGAGGGGGAGACCCAGTACTTC. The chain joins TRBV19 to TRBJ2-5; a weak D match, TRBD2 (7 bases). V lost 5 bases, J lost 5 bases, and 21 bases lay in between. The CDR3 sequence is 16 residues long. In germline, CDR1 is LNHDA, CDR2 SQIVND (reference sequence). Drawing the rest from reference TRBV19 and TRBJ2-5, the complete variable domain is DGGITQSPKYLFRKEGQNVTLSCEQNLNHDAMYWYRQDPGQGLRLIYYSQIVNDFQKGDIAEGYSVSREKKESFPLTVTSAQKNPTAFYLCASSVAASGEGETQYFGPGTRLLVL.

Only one count was recorded for this clone. This chain joins TRBV10-3 and TRBJ1-5; possible D gene TRBD1, 5 bases. Trimming removed 6 bases from V and 3 bases from J, with 12 bases in between. The length of the CDR3 is 14 residues. Germline CDR1 and CDR2: ENHRY and SYGVKD. In DNA form, the CDR3 reads TGTGCCATCAGACCCTCGGGGGACAATCAGCCCCAGCATTTT. Its protein is CAIRPSGDNQPQHF.

This clone was observed a handful of times. The rearrangement links TRBV29-1 to TRBJ2-2, with D perhaps matching TRBD1 (5 bases). The length of the CDR3 is 12 residues. Trimming took off 2 bases at V and 4 bases at J, with 5 bases between the two ends. Germline V gives CDR1 SQVTM, CDR2 ANQGSEA. CDR3 DNA: TGCAGCGTTGAAAGGGGCACCGGGGAGCTGTTTTTT. Translated, it gives CSVERGTGELFF.

This rearrangement joins TRBV30 to TRBJ2-7; 14 positions match TRBD2. The CDR3 extends over 18 amino acids. Germline lookup yields CDR1 GTSNPN and CDR2 SVGIG (reference sequence). With V trimmed by 3 bases and J by 3 bases, 13 bases remained unmatched. The CDR3 coding sequence is TGTGCCTGGAGCGCCAACCCCGGGACTAGCGGGAGATTCTACGAGCAGTACTTC. Its translation: CAWSANPGTSGRFYEQYF.

The chain employs TRBV5-4 and TRBJ1-2, with 9 bases lining up with TRBD1. V shed 3 bases, J shed 8 bases, and the junction held 8 bases outside the gene matches. Germline V gives CDR1 SGHNT, CDR2 YYREEE (reference sequence). This CDR3 spans 14 amino acids. CDR3 residues: CASSSTGQGSGYTF. The DNA for the CDR3 is TGTGCCAGCAGCTCCACCGGACAGGGGAGCGGCTACACCTTC.

The CDR3 is CASNELAGGRPWEQYF. CDR3 bases: TGTGCCAGCAACGAATTAGCGGGAGGGCGGCCTTGGGAGCAGTACTTC. The chain recombines TRBV11-2 with TRBJ2-7; TRBD2 agrees at 11 bases. The length of the CDR3 is 16 residues. Losses at the gene ends were 7 bases for V and 7 bases for J; bases not matched to a gene: 15. Germline CDR1 reads SGHAT; CDR2 reads FQNNGV.

The chain couples TRBV7-9 to TRBJ2-3; D perhaps matches TRBD1 (5 bases). The CDR3 runs 15 residues. CDR1 is SEHNR, CDR2 FQNEAQ, per germline (reference sequence). Trimming left V 1 base short and J 0 bases short, with 8 bases between. The CDR3 DNA is TGTGCCAGCAGCTTAGACAGGCCTAGCACAGATACGCAGTATTTT. Translating it yields CASSLDRPSTDTQYF. Together with reference TRBV7-9 and TRBJ2-3, the CDR3 gives the full variable domain: DTGVSQNPRHKITKRGQNVTFRCDPISEHNRLYWYRQTLGQGPEFLTYFQNEAQLEKSRLLSDRFSAERPKGSFSTLEIQRTEQGDSAMYLCASSLDRPSTDTQYFGPGTRLTVL.

This clone has just a few counts. The chain combines TRBV3-1 (or the pseudogene TRBV3-2) with TRBJ1-2, with 8 positions matching TRBD1. Germline V gene data show CDR1 as LGHDT and CDR2 as YNNKEL (reference sequence). The CDR3 is 14 residues long. With V trimmed by 1 base and J by 4 bases, 2 bases remained unmatched. The CDR3 nucleotides read TGTGCCAGCAGCCAAGGGACAGGGTTCTATGGCTACACCTTC. Protein: CASSQGTGFYGYTF.

V and J are TRBV9 and TRBJ2-2, with no clear D. Germline CDR1 is SGDLS and CDR2 is YYNGEE. The CDR3 sequence is 12 residues long. Trimming cost V 1 base and J 7 bases, with 5 bases left between them. CDR3 DNA sequence: TGTGCCAGCAGCGTACTATACGGGGAGCTGTTTTTT. It specifies CASSVLYGELFF.